The 12 T cell receptor beta chains below were found in one sample sequenced in a study of shared clonotypes between healthy human individuals. Clones were sequenced by immunoSEQ multiplex PCR, and TCRdb holds only the in-frame ones, with some missing. The sample has some 2.1 million clones; 90% to 95% are singletons. Material for sequencing was naive CD4+ T cells sorted from blood. Sample subset: CD45RA+ positively selected. The receptor source for this set is a man in his late teens or twenties in good health.

The V and J genes are TRBV7-9 and TRBJ1-5; D remains ambiguous. The germline V and J ends were trimmed by 1 base and 6 bases, with 7 bases remaining between them. Germline CDR1 reads SEHNR; CDR2 reads FQNEAQ (reference sequence). The CDR3 runs to 13 residues. CDR3 DNA: TGTGCCAGCAGCTTAGGGAGTAGTCAGCCCCAGCATTTT. It specifies CASSLGSSQPQHF.

V is TRBV6-5 and J is TRBJ1-2; tentative D call: TRBD1 (6 bases). Germline V gene data show CDR1 as MNHEY and CDR2 as SVGAGI. V dropped 4 bases and J dropped 2 bases, with 14 bases sitting between them. The CDR3 length is 15 residues. CDR3: CASSWYGQPNYGYTF. In nucleotides, the CDR3 is TGTGCCAGCAGTTGGTACGGACAGCCGAACTATGGCTACACCTTC.

This clone has more than one count but fewer than ten. Other DNA sequences in the sample encode the same CDR3. The chain carries TRBV7-9 and TRBJ2-2; weak D call: TRBD2 (6 bases). V was pared by 1 base and J by 5 bases, with 8 bases between. The CDR3 runs to 14 residues. Per the germline V gene, CDR1 is SEHNR and CDR2 is FQNEAQ (reference sequence). CDR3 coding DNA: TGTGCCAGCAGCTTAGAGGGAGGAACCGGGGAGCTGTTTTTT. Encoded protein: CASSLEGGTGELFF.

The sample holds one count of this clone. The genes are TRBV28 and TRBJ2-3; D may correspond to TRBD1 or TRBD2 (5 bases each). Trimming pared 3 bases from V and 1 base from J, leaving 23 bases between. Germline-derived CDR1 and CDR2 are MDHEN and SYDVKM. CDR3 size: 19 residues. This chain's CDR3 is CASSFSPRDARQGTDTQYF. In DNA, the CDR3 is TGTGCCAGCAGTTTCAGTCCCAGGGACGCGCGGCAGGGCACAGATACGCAGTATTTT.

This chain joins TRBV28 and TRBJ1-1; no definite D call. CDR3 length: 14 residues. Germline V gene lookup returns CDR1 MDHEN and CDR2 SYDVKM. The ends were cut back, 5 bases at V and 1 base at J, with 11 bases in the middle. CDR3 coding DNA: TGTGCCAGCAGTGCCCCTGGCCGGAACACTGAAGCTTTCTTT. Its protein is CASSAPGRNTEAFF. Full variable domain (outside the CDR3, taken from reference TRBV28 and TRBJ1-1): DVKVTQSSRYLVKRTGEKVFLECVQDMDHENMFWYRQDPGLGLRLIYFSYDVKMKEKGDIPEGYSVSREKKERFSLILESASTNQTSMYLCASSAPGRNTEAFFGQGTRLTVV.

Turning to this clone: This same CDR3 is encoded by further DNA sequences in the sample. The chain uses TRBV29-1 and TRBJ1-2; tentatively, D is TRBD1 (5 bases). The CDR3 has 13 amino acids. Trimming removed 6 bases from V and 0 bases from J, with 11 bases in between. Germline CDR1 SQVTM, CDR2 ANQGSEA. This chain's CDR3 is CSVEEGANYGYTF. CDR3 DNA sequence: TGCAGCGTCGAGGAAGGGGCTAACTATGGCTACACCTTC.

The rearrangement joins TRBV27 to TRBJ2-1; D tentatively fits TRBD1 or TRBD2 (5 bases each). The CDR3 runs to 13 residues. The germline V gene encodes CDR1 MNHEY and CDR2 SMNVEV (reference sequence). V lost 6 bases to trimming and J lost 0 bases, with 6 bases between them. The CDR3 is CASRRGSYNEQFF. DNA of the CDR3: TGTGCCAGCAGGAGGGGCTCCTACAATGAGCAGTTCTTC.

This clone occurred once. The chain joins TRBV7-2 to TRBJ1-1; tentatively, D is TRBD1 (6 bases). The germline V gene encodes CDR1 SGHTA and CDR2 FQGNSA. Trimming left V 1 base short and J 1 base short, with 10 bases between. This CDR3 is built from 15 residues. CDR3 residues: CASSLGGGWNTEAFF. In DNA form, the CDR3 reads TGTGCCAGCAGCTTAGGCGGGGGCTGGAACACTGAAGCTTTCTTT.

The V call is TRBV19, the J call TRBJ1-1; D remains unclear. The CDR3 sequence is 14 residues long. Germline CDR1 LNHDA, CDR2 SQIVND (reference sequence). V dropped 2 bases and J dropped 1 base, with 8 bases sitting between them. CDR3 amino acids: CASSISKGNTEAFF. The DNA of the CDR3 is TGTGCCAGTAGTATATCGAAGGGGAACACTGAAGCTTTCTTT.

As DNA, the CDR3 is TGTGCCAGCAGAAAAGGACTAGCTTCCTACGAGCAGTACTTC. Translation: CASRKGLASYEQYF. This chain links TRBV2 with TRBJ2-7, with 8 bases fitting TRBD2. V gave up 6 bases and J gave up 1 base; unmatched junction bases: 5. The CDR3 sequence is 14 residues long. The germline V gene encodes CDR1 SNHLY and CDR2 FYNNEI.

The V and J genes are TRBV6-5 and TRBJ2-2; TRBD2 is a possible D gene (5 bases). Trimming left V 6 bases short and J 1 base short, with 9 bases between. The CDR3 spans 14 residues. Per germline, CDR1 MNHEY and CDR2 SVGAGI. The CDR3 region is CASSPGWNTGELFF. The DNA of the CDR3 is TGTGCCAGCAGCCCGGGATGGAACACCGGGGAGCTGTTTTTT.

The chain employs TRBV28 and TRBJ2-6; TRBD2 matches at 14 bases. The J segment lost 2 bases and the V segment lost 4 bases, leaving 13 bases of the junction unmatched. The V gene's germline CDR1 is MDHEN and CDR2 SYDVKM. CDR3 length: 21 amino acids. CDR3 nucleotide sequence: TGTGCCAGCAGTTCCGCCCCCGGGACTAGCGGGAGTTACACTGGGGCCAACGTCCTGACTTTC. The encoded protein is CASSSAPGTSGSYTGANVLTF.